The rows below give T cell receptor beta chains drawn from one sample of a study of CD8+ T cells in alopecia areata. Generated by immunoSEQ multiplex PCR, the TCRdb table keeps only in-frame clones and is missing some. The sample comprises 170,000 or so clones, roughly 63% of which are singletons, and 1.7% rests with the top ten. This specimen was CD4+ T cells sorted from blood, taken at week 0. Receptor source: a human donor with alopecia areata. CDR3s include the opening cysteine and the closing phenylalanine or tryptophan. Fields, in order: V gene, D gene, CDR3 length, clone size, J gene, CDR3 protein, CDR3 DNA. A D gene is named only where the DNA matches it firmly. Part of the rows lack a size; the others show once, few, many or a class for expanded clones.

v_gene: TRBV4-2
d_gene: TRBD2
len: 16
abundance: -
j_gene: TRBJ2-3
CDR3aa: CASSQDGAGEVDTQYF
CDR3nt: TGTGCCAGCAGCCAAGACGGAGCGGGGGAGGTAGATACGCAGTATTTT

v_gene: TRBV7-9
d_gene: -
len: 14
abundance: -
j_gene: TRBJ1-2
CDR3aa: CASSFSRREDGYTF
CDR3nt: TGTGCCAGCAGCTTTTCTCGCAGGGAGGATGGCTACACCTTC

v_gene: TRBV6-6
d_gene: TRBD1
len: 15
abundance: few
j_gene: TRBJ1-2
CDR3aa: CASSRRTGSNYGYTF
CDR3nt: TGTGCCAGCAGCAGAAGGACAGGGTCTAACTATGGCTACACCTTC

v_gene: TRBV7-9
d_gene: TRBD2
len: 15
abundance: -
j_gene: TRBJ2-2
CDR3aa: CASSPSGLATGELFF
CDR3nt: TGTGCCAGCAGCCCGTCGGGACTAGCTACCGGGGAGCTGTTTTTT

v_gene: TRBV7-2
d_gene: -
len: 18
abundance: few
j_gene: TRBJ2-3
CDR3aa: CASSFLGGGGPSTDTQYF
CDR3nt: TGTGCCAGCAGCTTCCTGGGTGGTGGGGGACCTAGCACAGATACGCAGTATTTT

v_gene: TRBV30
d_gene: -
len: 15
abundance: few
j_gene: TRBJ1-6
CDR3aa: CAWSVRGSRNSPLHF
CDR3nt: TGTGCCTGGAGTGTACGGGGGTCGCGGAATTCACCCCTCCACTTT

v_gene: TRBV30
d_gene: -
len: 14
abundance: few
j_gene: TRBJ2-1
CDR3aa: CAWRVRAALNEQFF
CDR3nt: TGTGCCTGGAGAGTCCGGGCAGCCCTCAATGAGCAGTTCTTC

v_gene: TRBV29-1
d_gene: -
len: 13
abundance: -
j_gene: TRBJ1-2
CDR3aa: CSVADHSNYGYTF
CDR3nt: TGCAGCGTTGCTGACCACTCTAACTATGGCTACACCTTC

v_gene: TRBV5-1
d_gene: TRBD1
len: 17
abundance: -
j_gene: TRBJ2-1
CDR3aa: CASSLDPGGASRNEQFF
CDR3nt: TGCGCCAGCAGCTTGGACCCAGGGGGCGCGTCTCGAAATGAGCAGTTCTTC

v_gene: TRBV30
d_gene: TRBD1
len: 15
abundance: -
j_gene: TRBJ1-6
CDR3aa: CAWSVPGTVNSPLHF
CDR3nt: TGTGCCTGGAGTGTACCAGGGACAGTAAATTCACCCCTCCACTTT

v_gene: TRBV29-1
d_gene: -
len: 14
abundance: -
j_gene: TRBJ1-1
CDR3aa: CSVLGRGWDTEAFF
CDR3nt: TGCAGCGTTCTAGGGCGGGGTTGGGACACTGAAGCTTTCTTT

v_gene: TRBV23-1
d_gene: -
len: 15
abundance: -
j_gene: TRBJ2-7
CDR3aa: CASSQGREGRHEQYF
CDR3nt: TGCGCCAGCAGTCAGGGTAGGGAAGGTAGACACGAGCAGTACTTC

v_gene: TRBV30
d_gene: -
len: 13
abundance: few
j_gene: TRBJ1-5
CDR3aa: CAWSSGSNQPQHF
CDR3nt: TGTGCCTGGAGTTCGGGAAGCAATCAGCCCCAGCATTTT

v_gene: TRBV29-1
d_gene: -
len: 12
abundance: -
j_gene: TRBJ2-1
CDR3aa: CSVEDVPNEQFF
CDR3nt: TGCAGCGTTGAAGACGTACCAAATGAGCAGTTCTTC

v_gene: TRBV29-1
d_gene: TRBD1
len: 11
abundance: -
j_gene: TRBJ2-7
CDR3aa: CSYTGGYEQYF
CDR3nt: TGCAGCTATACAGGGGGCTACGAGCAGTACTTC

v_gene: TRBV29-1
d_gene: -
len: 13
abundance: -
j_gene: TRBJ1-5
CDR3aa: CSVSWRGDQPQHF
CDR3nt: TGCAGCGTTTCCTGGCGGGGGGATCAGCCCCAGCATTTT

v_gene: TRBV9
d_gene: -
len: 13
abundance: -
j_gene: TRBJ2-1
CDR3aa: CASRDPYYNEQFF
CDR3nt: TGTGCCAGCAGGGACCCTTACTACAATGAGCAGTTCTTC

v_gene: TRBV29-1
d_gene: -
len: 11
abundance: -
j_gene: TRBJ1-2
CDR3aa: CSVREANGYTF
CDR3nt: TGCAGCGTTAGGGAAGCTAATGGCTACACCTTC

v_gene: TRBV29-1
d_gene: TRBD1
len: 11
abundance: -
j_gene: TRBJ1-1
CDR3aa: CSADRGTEAFF
CDR3nt: TGCAGCGCCGACAGGGGGACTGAAGCTTTCTTT

v_gene: TRBV4-3
d_gene: -
len: 15
abundance: few
j_gene: TRBJ1-2
CDR3aa: CASSQVVEVSYGYTF
CDR3nt: TGCGCCAGCAGCCAAGTTGTAGAGGTCTCCTATGGCTACACCTTC

v_gene: TRBV27
d_gene: -
len: 15
abundance: few
j_gene: TRBJ2-5
CDR3aa: CASSRALRGQETQYF
CDR3nt: TGTGCCAGCAGCCGGGCCCTCCGGGGGCAAGAGACCCAGTACTTC

v_gene: TRBV29-1
d_gene: TRBD2
len: 13
abundance: -
j_gene: TRBJ2-3
CDR3aa: CSVQSSGADTQYF
CDR3nt: TGCAGCGTCCAATCTAGCGGGGCCGATACGCAGTATTTT

v_gene: TRBV30
d_gene: TRBD2
len: 13
abundance: -
j_gene: TRBJ2-7
CDR3aa: CAWSPGGLREQYF
CDR3nt: TGTGCCTGGTCCCCGGGAGGGCTTCGCGAGCAGTACTTC

v_gene: TRBV5-6
d_gene: TRBD1
len: 15
abundance: -
j_gene: TRBJ1-4
CDR3aa: CASSPRGRANEKLFF
CDR3nt: TGTGCCAGCAGCCCCAGGGGGCGGGCTAATGAAAAACTGTTTTTT

v_gene: TRBV2
d_gene: -
len: 15
abundance: -
j_gene: TRBJ2-5
CDR3aa: CASSGGLLGRETQYF
CDR3nt: TGTGCCAGCAGTGGTGGCCTCTTAGGGCGAGAGACCCAGTACTTC

v_gene: TRBV5-1
d_gene: -
len: 12
abundance: -
j_gene: TRBJ2-4
CDR3aa: CASSYNKNIQYF
CDR3nt: TGCGCCAGCAGCTATAACAAAAACATTCAGTACTTC

v_gene: TRBV28
d_gene: -
len: 14
abundance: once
j_gene: TRBJ2-7
CDR3aa: CASSPRSSSYEQYF
CDR3nt: TGTGCCAGCAGCCCCAGGTCGAGCTCCTACGAGCAGTACTTC

v_gene: TRBV29-1
d_gene: -
len: 16
abundance: once
j_gene: TRBJ2-4
CDR3aa: CSGPLDLPLAKNIQYF
CDR3nt: TGCAGCGGACCCCTCGACTTACCGCTAGCCAAAAACATTCAGTACTTC

v_gene: TRBV19
d_gene: TRBD1
len: 14
abundance: -
j_gene: TRBJ2-4
CDR3aa: CASSTQGSLNIQYF
CDR3nt: TGTGCCAGTAGTACACAGGGGAGTCTAAACATTCAGTACTTC

v_gene: TRBV7-2
d_gene: -
len: 14
abundance: many
j_gene: TRBJ2-2
CDR3aa: CASSLMSGSGELFF
CDR3nt: TGTGCCAGCAGCTTAATGAGCGGCTCCGGGGAGCTGTTTTTT

v_gene: TRBV10-3
d_gene: -
len: 13
abundance: -
j_gene: TRBJ2-2
CDR3aa: CAIRPGPTGELFF
CDR3nt: TGTGCCATCCGGCCAGGGCCAACCGGGGAGCTGTTTTTT

v_gene: TRBV5-1
d_gene: -
len: 14
abundance: once
j_gene: TRBJ2-7
CDR3aa: CASSLTGSSYEQYF
CDR3nt: TGCGCCAGCAGCCTAACAGGAAGCTCCTACGAGCAGTACTTC

v_gene: TRBV29-1
d_gene: TRBD1
len: 13
abundance: -
j_gene: TRBJ1-1
CDR3aa: CSAQGQLELGAFF
CDR3nt: TGCAGCGCCCAGGGACAGCTTGAGCTCGGAGCTTTCTTT

v_gene: TRBV29-1
d_gene: -
len: 11
abundance: -
j_gene: TRBJ1-1
CDR3aa: CSVARNTEAFF
CDR3nt: TGCAGCGTTGCCAGGAACACTGAAGCTTTCTTT

v_gene: TRBV2
d_gene: -
len: 12
abundance: -
j_gene: TRBJ1-4
CDR3aa: CASRRIEEKLFF
CDR3nt: TGTGCCAGCAGGAGAATAGAGGAAAAACTGTTTTTT

v_gene: TRBV11-2
d_gene: -
len: 14
abundance: -
j_gene: TRBJ2-5
CDR3aa: CASSRGPLRETQYF
CDR3nt: TGTGCCAGCAGCCGCGGACCCCTCCGAGAGACCCAGTACTTC

v_gene: TRBV9
d_gene: TRBD2
len: 15
abundance: -
j_gene: TRBJ2-1
CDR3aa: CASSYRLAGGYEQFF
CDR3nt: TGTGCCAGCAGCTACAGACTAGCGGGGGGGTATGAGCAGTTCTTC

v_gene: TRBV9
d_gene: -
len: 13
abundance: few
j_gene: TRBJ1-1
CDR3aa: CASSPSMDTEAFF
CDR3nt: TGTGCCAGCAGCCCCAGTATGGACACTGAAGCTTTCTTT

v_gene: TRBV27
d_gene: -
len: 13
abundance: -
j_gene: TRBJ1-2
CDR3aa: CASSGLRGYGYTF
CDR3nt: TGTGCCAGCAGTGGTTTGAGGGGCTATGGCTACACCTTC

v_gene: TRBV5-6
d_gene: TRBD1
len: 13
abundance: -
j_gene: TRBJ2-5
CDR3aa: CASSLTGWQTQYF
CDR3nt: TGTGCCAGCAGCCTGACAGGGTGGCAGACCCAGTACTTC

v_gene: TRBV29-1
d_gene: -
len: 13
abundance: -
j_gene: TRBJ2-7
CDR3aa: CSTSTRLGHEQYF
CDR3nt: TGCAGCACCTCAACGAGACTAGGCCACGAGCAGTACTTC

v_gene: TRBV5-1
d_gene: -
len: 13
abundance: -
j_gene: TRBJ1-1
CDR3aa: CASSMEVNTEAFF
CDR3nt: TGCGCCAGCAGCATGGAAGTGAACACTGAAGCTTTCTTT

v_gene: TRBV29-1
d_gene: -
len: 13
abundance: -
j_gene: TRBJ1-2
CDR3aa: CSVVPGQRSSYTF
CDR3nt: TGCAGCGTTGTACCGGGACAAAGAAGTAGCTACACCTTC

v_gene: TRBV29-1
d_gene: TRBD1
len: 13
abundance: -
j_gene: TRBJ1-6
CDR3aa: CSVQGARNSPLHF
CDR3nt: TGCAGCGTACAGGGGGCTAGGAATTCACCCCTCCACTTT

v_gene: TRBV25-1
d_gene: -
len: 14
abundance: -
j_gene: TRBJ2-4
CDR3aa: CASSFREAKNIQYF
CDR3nt: TGTGCCAGCAGTTTCCGGGAAGCCAAAAACATTCAGTACTTC

v_gene: TRBV30
d_gene: TRBD1
len: 13
abundance: -
j_gene: TRBJ1-4
CDR3aa: CALSRDRGEKLFF
CDR3nt: TGTGCCCTATCCCGGGACAGGGGTGAAAAACTGTTTTTT

v_gene: TRBV13
d_gene: -
len: 13
abundance: -
j_gene: TRBJ1-1
CDR3aa: CASSFRDLFEAFF
CDR3nt: TGTGCCAGCAGCTTTAGGGATCTATTTGAAGCTTTCTTT

v_gene: TRBV29-1
d_gene: -
len: 14
abundance: -
j_gene: TRBJ1-5
CDR3aa: CSVRGGNGNQPQHF
CDR3nt: TGCAGCGTTCGGGGCGGAAATGGCAATCAGCCCCAGCATTTT

v_gene: TRBV9
d_gene: -
len: 10
abundance: few
j_gene: TRBJ1-5
CDR3aa: CASLGQPQHF
CDR3nt: TGTGCCAGCTTAGGCCAGCCCCAGCATTTT

v_gene: TRBV7-2
d_gene: -
len: 12
abundance: -
j_gene: TRBJ1-6
CDR3aa: CASSLGGEPLHF
CDR3nt: TGTGCCAGCAGCTTGGGGGGAGAACCCCTCCACTTT

v_gene: TRBV7-8
d_gene: -
len: 12
abundance: -
j_gene: TRBJ1-6
CDR3aa: CASSRPVSPLHF
CDR3nt: TGTGCCAGCAGCCGGCCCGTTTCACCCCTCCACTTT